This T cell receptor beta chain was recorded in a study of tumor-infiltrating lymphocytes in primary liver carcinoma. Germline DNA was extracted too, while blood RNA derived from unsorted whole blood. With 500 ng total RNA as template and a constant-region primer, TCR beta cDNA was made. Libraries for TCR beta were built through three nested multiplex PCR rounds, which together made up a slightly modified ARM-PCR procedure. Rounds one and two of PCR, each of roughly 11 cycles, were primed with TRBV1-TRBV30 forward primers and a C-beta reverse primer. TCRdb reanalysed the multiplex PCR reads using MiXCR and keeps one entry per CDR3 protein. The repertoire consists of hundreds of thousands of distinct CDR3 sequences, with 50% to 60% occurring once and the leading ten covering over 15%. V dropped 2 bases and J dropped 11 bases, with 26 bases sitting between them. CDR1 KGHDR and CDR2 SFDVKD come from the germline V gene. The CDR3 has 18 amino acids.

Input material: peripheral blood. The chain couples TRBV24-1 to TRBJ1-4; D perhaps matches TRBD1 (6 bases). The sequence was collected from a woman in her twenties or thirties with primary liver carcinoma and hepatitis B virus infection. CDR3 loop: CATSDSHRTDSSGTKLFF. Here the CDR3 DNA reads TGTGCCACCAGTGATTCGCACCGGACGGACAGCAGCGGGACGAAACTGTTTTTT.